The T cell receptor (beta chain) described here comes from a study of T-cell memory formation after mild COVID-19 (dated by TCRdb to 2020 to 2023). General notes on the study: TCR sequence clusters from the two donors were found to be largely donor specific. Two young, previously healthy adult volunteers, one female and one male, were included in the cohort. T-cell clones expanding and contracting after mild COVID-19 in a couple of donors were tracked by longitudinal TCRalpha and TCRbeta repertoire sequencing.

Reading the germline V gene (reference sequence) gives CDR1 MNHNY and CDR2 SVGAGI. Here V drops 2 bases and J drops 6 bases, and the junction holds 5 bases not matched to any gene. Including cysteine and phenylalanine, the CDR3 has 15 amino acids. The entry retains the CDR3 DNA only, 45 bases that are in frame from base 1. This clonotype was picked up a small number of times. This clone's antigen is unknown. One base away there is no much larger clone; base qualities are not given. Beyond this particular receptor, the publication reports: Contracting CD4+ clones appeared mostly in the CM and EM memory subsets, whereas CD8+ clones were enriched in EMRA. Clones contracting from day 15 to 85 had balanced CD4/CD8 phenotypes, while a second wave expanding from day 15 to 37 was biased towards CD4+. The detection of some responding clones in pre-infection memory suggests that pre-existing cross-reactive memory T cells joined the SARS-CoV-2 response. The second-wave clones that peaked on day 37 were not confirmed to be SARS-CoV-2 specific. Only a couple of mild cases were covered in the study, and larger cohorts including severe cases with pre-infection samples were considered necessary.

Ficoll-Paque density gradient centrifugation was used to isolate PBMCs. The listed sequencing device is Illumina NovaSeq 6000. TCRalpha and TCRbeta cDNA libraries were built by 5'RACE with constant-segment primers, adding sample barcodes and unique molecular identifiers. RNA was extracted from every sample with Trizol reagent. Library amplification was performed in two PCR steps, and a second sample barcode and Illumina TruSeq adapters were introduced in the second step. Sequencing of libraries was performed on an Illumina NovaSeq with 2 x 150 bp paired-end reads. On the study's bioinformatics: With migec v1.2.7, reads were demultiplexed and then collapsed into UMI-guided consensus sequences. With mixcr v2.1.11, UMI consensuses were aligned to TRA and TRB V and J templates and assembled into clonotypes. A clonotype was counted as expanded or contracted only if both edgeR and NoisET called the change significant, with noise models trained on biological replicates. For edgeR calls, the thresholds were a false discovery rate-adjusted p below 0.01 and a log2 fold-change of 1. PCA with hierarchical clustering of max-normalized trajectories of the 1000 most abundant clonotypes was used as exploratory dynamics analysis. Separately sequenced CD4+ and CD8+ repertoires were used to assign the CD4 or CD8 phenotype of responding clones. TCRdb handled the public reads itself, with Q25 trimming in fastp and clone calling in MiXCR, and kept productive beta chains. Rows are unified per CDR3 protein, each entry keeping the most common DNA and genes. TCRdb's processing, not the authors' own work, is the source of the V and J calls. A total of around 200,000 distinct CDR3 sequences appear in this sample, over 9.5% of them only once. The top ten clonotypes cover 3% of the sample.

In this chain, TRBV6-6 is recombined with TRBJ1-5, and TRBD1 aligns with 9 junction nucleotides. The source of this sequence is a man aged 18 to 29 who had mild COVID-19 (a few samples of this study predate the infection). The sample titles of this study are shuffled in the database, so cell type and time point are left out; the donor was told from shared clones. The sequenced sample consisted of PBMCs or a T cell subset sorted from them (not recorded which). The CDR3 has the sequence CASSYVDRGSQPQHF. The nucleotides read TGTGCCAGCAGTTACGTCGACAGGGGGAGTCAGCCCCAGCATTTT.